This T cell receptor (beta chain) is from a study of identical twins. The CDR3 totals 12 residues. V shed 3 bases and J shed 5 bases, with 7 bases lying between them. TCRdb itself ran the 5' RACE reads through MiXCR, one entry per CDR3 protein. The sample shows around 450,000 distinct CDR3 sequences, 12% to 15% of them seen only once. Findings and caveats of the study: For zero-insertion analyses, partial confounding could come from invariant MAIT and iNKT cells. Out-of-frame beta chain sequences displayed weaker excess sharing between twins.

This clonotype was seen many times. The antigen is undetermined. A further study also used this sample, focusing on yellow fever vaccine responses in identical twins. Per that study: Twins reportedly had a vaccine T cell response that seemed partly convergent, partly personalized.

The TCR was taken from a young woman in good health. This chain connects TRBV12-3 or TRBV12-4 to TRBJ1-2; perhaps TRBD1 as D (6 bases). The sequenced material came from CD4+ T cells sorted from blood. The CDR3 is CASSLTGYGYTF. The CDR3 DNA reads as TGTGCCAGCAGTTTGACAGGTTATGGCTACACCTTC.